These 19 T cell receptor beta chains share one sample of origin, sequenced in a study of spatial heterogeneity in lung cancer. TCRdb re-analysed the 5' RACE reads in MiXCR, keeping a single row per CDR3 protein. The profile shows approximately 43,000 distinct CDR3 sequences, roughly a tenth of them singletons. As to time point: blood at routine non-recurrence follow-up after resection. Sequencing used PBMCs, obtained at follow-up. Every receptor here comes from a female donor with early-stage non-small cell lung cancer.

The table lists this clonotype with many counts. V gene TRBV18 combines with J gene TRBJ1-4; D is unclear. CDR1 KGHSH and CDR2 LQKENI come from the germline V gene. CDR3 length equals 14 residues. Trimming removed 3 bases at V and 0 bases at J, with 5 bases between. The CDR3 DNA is TGTGCCAGCTCACCTACCGCAACTAATGAAAAACTGTTTTTT. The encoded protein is CASSPTATNEKLFF.

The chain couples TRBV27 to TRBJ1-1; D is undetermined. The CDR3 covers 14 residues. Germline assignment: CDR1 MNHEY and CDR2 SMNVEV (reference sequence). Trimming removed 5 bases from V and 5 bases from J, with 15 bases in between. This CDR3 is CASSPITDRTEAFF. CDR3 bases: TGTGCCAGCAGTCCCATCACGGACCGAACTGAAGCTTTCTTT.

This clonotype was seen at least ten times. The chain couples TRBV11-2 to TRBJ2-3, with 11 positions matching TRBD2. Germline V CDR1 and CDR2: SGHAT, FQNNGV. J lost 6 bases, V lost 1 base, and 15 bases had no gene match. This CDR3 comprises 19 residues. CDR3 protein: CASSLGTSGGISKSDTQYF. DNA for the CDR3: TGTGCCAGCAGCTTAGGAACTAGCGGGGGAATTTCGAAGTCGGATACGCAGTATTTT.

CDR3 in amino acids: CSASRLAGENEQFF. CDR3 nucleotide sequence: TGCAGTGCTAGTCGGCTAGCGGGGGAAAATGAGCAGTTCTTC. This rearrangement joins TRBV20-1 to TRBJ2-1, with TRBD2 matching over 10 bases. This CDR3 has 14 residues. Germline-derived CDR1 and CDR2 are DFQATT and SNEGSKA (reference sequence). V was clipped by 3 bases and J by 7 bases; unmatched bases: 6.

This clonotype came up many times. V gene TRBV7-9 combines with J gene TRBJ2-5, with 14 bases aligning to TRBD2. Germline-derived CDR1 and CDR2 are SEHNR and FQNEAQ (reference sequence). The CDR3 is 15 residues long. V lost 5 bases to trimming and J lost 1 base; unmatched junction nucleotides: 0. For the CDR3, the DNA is TGTGCCAGCAGCGGACTAGCGGGGGGCCAAGAGACCCAGTACTTC. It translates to CASSGLAGGQETQYF.

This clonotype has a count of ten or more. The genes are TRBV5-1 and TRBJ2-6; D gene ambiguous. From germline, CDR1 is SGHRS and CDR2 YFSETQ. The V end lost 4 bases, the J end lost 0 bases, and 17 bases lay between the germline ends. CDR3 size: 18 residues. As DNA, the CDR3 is TGCGCCAGCAGCCTTGCCTGGGCCGGGTTCTCTGGGGCCAACGTCCTGACTTTC. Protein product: CASSLAWAGFSGANVLTF.

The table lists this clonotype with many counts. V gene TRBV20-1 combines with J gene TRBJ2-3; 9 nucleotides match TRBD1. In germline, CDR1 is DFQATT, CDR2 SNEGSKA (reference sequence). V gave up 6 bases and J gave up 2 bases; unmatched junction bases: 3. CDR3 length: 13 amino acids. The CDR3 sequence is CSARTGVTDTQYF. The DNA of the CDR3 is TGCAGTGCCCGGACAGGGGTCACAGATACGCAGTATTTT.

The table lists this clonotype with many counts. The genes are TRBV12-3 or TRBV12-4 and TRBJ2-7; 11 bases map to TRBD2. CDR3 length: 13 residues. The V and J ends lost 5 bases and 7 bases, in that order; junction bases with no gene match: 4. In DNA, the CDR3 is TGTGCCAGCAGTCTACGGACTAGCGGGGAGCAGTACTTC. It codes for CASSLRTSGEQYF.

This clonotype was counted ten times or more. CDR3 amino acids: CASIAGGADTQYF. The CDR3, as DNA: TGTGCCAGCATTGCGGGGGGGGCAGATACGCAGTATTTT. V gene TRBV28 combines with J gene TRBJ2-3; the match to TRBD2 covers 9 bases. This CDR3 has 13 residues. Germline CDR1 reads MDHEN; CDR2 reads SYDVKM. With V trimmed by 7 bases and J by 4 bases, 3 bases remained unmatched.

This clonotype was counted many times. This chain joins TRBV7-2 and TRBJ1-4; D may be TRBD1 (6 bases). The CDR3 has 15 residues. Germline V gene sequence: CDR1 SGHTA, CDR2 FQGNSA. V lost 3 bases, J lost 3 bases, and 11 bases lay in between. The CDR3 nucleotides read TGTGCCAGCAGCTTGTTCCGGACAGCTAATGAAAAACTGTTTTTT. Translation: CASSLFRTANEKLFF.

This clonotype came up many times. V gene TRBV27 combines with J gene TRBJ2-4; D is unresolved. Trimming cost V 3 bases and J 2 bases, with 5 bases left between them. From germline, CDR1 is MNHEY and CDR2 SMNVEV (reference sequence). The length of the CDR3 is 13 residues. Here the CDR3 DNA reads TGTGCCAGCAGTTTCTCGTCCAAAAACATTCAGTACTTC. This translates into CASSFSSKNIQYF.

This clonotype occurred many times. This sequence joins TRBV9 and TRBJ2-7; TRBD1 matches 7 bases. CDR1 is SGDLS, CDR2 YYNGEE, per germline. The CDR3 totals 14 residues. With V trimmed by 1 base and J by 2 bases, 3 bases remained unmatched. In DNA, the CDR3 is TGTGCCAGCAGCGTATCCGACAGGGCCTACGAGCAGTACTTC. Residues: CASSVSDRAYEQYF.

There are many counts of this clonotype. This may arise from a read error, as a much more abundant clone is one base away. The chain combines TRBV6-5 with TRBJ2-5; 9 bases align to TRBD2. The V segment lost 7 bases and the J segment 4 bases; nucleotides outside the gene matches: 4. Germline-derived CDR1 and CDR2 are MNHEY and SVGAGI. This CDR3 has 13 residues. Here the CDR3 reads CASTLAGAETQYF. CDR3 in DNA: TGTGCCAGCACCTTAGCGGGGGCAGAGACCCAGTACTTC.

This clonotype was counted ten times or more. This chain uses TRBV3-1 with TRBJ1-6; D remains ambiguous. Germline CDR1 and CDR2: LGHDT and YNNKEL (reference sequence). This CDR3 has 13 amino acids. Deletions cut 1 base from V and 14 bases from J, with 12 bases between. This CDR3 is CASSQGPRGTLHF. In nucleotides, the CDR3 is TGTGCCAGCAGCCAAGGGCCCCGTGGCACCCTCCACTTT.

The CDR3 is CASSRRAGTRTLYEQYF. In nucleotides, the CDR3 is TGTGCCAGCAGCAGACGGGCCGGGACTAGAACCCTTTACGAGCAGTACTTC. The J gene is TRBJ2-7, the V gene TRBV21-1; the DNA was not compared with TRBD2, the D call given in the table. TRBV21-1 is recorded as a pseudogene. This CDR3 is 17 amino acids long.

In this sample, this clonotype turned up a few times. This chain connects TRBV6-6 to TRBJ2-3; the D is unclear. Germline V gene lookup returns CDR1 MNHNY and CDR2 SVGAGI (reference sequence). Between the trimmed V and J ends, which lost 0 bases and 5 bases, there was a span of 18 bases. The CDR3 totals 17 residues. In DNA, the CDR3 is TGTGCCAGCAGTTACTCTAACCTCCCGACGGCTAGAGATACGCAGTATTTT. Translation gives CASSYSNLPTARDTQYF.

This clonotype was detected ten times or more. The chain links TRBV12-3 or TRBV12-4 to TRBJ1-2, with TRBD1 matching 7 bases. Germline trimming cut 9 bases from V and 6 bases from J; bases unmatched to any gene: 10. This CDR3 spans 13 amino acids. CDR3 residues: CASRFMTGNGYTF. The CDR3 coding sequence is TGTGCCAGTCGTTTTATGACAGGGAATGGCTACACCTTC.

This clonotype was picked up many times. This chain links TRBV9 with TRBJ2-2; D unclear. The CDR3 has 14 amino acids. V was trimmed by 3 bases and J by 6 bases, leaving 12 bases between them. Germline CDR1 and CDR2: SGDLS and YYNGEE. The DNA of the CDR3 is TGTGCCAGCAGCGCCAAGTGGTCGGCCGGGGAGCTGTTTTTT. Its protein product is CASSAKWSAGELFF.

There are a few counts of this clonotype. The CDR3 region is CASSAGLHSYNEQFF. The CDR3 DNA follows: TGCGCCAGCAGTGCAGGCTTACACTCCTACAATGAGCAGTTCTTC. The rearrangement uses TRBV10-1 and TRBJ2-1; the D is unclear. CDR1 is WNHNN and CDR2 is SYGVQD in the germline V gene (reference sequence). The V end was cut by 4 bases, the J end by 0 bases, with 10 bases between. This CDR3 contains 15 residues.